This TCR beta chain was found in a study of blood T cell repertoires in COVID-19. For the study at large: Acute and convalescent COVID-19 specimens originated in the United States, Italy and Spain. From T cells, B-cell-depleted T cells, or PBMCs came the material, which was cDNA or gDNA.

Assay used: immunoSEQ multiplex PCR; TCRdb lists only in-frame clones, some missing. The sample has approximately 100,000 clones, around four fifths seen once; the top ten hold about 18%. The CDR3 length is 16 residues. Germline CDR1 and CDR2: LNHDA and SQIVND (reference sequence). Trimming removed 5 bases from V and 0 bases from J, with 14 bases in between. The chain has TRBV19 and TRBJ2-4; the D gene is possibly TRBD2 (5 bases). This receptor was taken from a woman aged 55-69 years with acute or convalescent COVID-19. Input material: peripheral blood. The DNA of the CDR3 is TGTGCCAGTAGTTTGCGGGCGGAATTAGCCAAAAACATTCAGTACTTC. This sequence encodes CASSLRAELAKNIQYF. Combining the CDR3 with reference TRBV19 and TRBJ2-4 gives the whole variable domain DGGITQSPKYLFRKEGQNVTLSCEQNLNHDAMYWYRQDPGQGLRLIYYSQIVNDFQKGDIAEGYSVSREKKESFPLTVTSAQKNPTAFYLCASSLRAELAKNIQYFGAGTRLSVL.